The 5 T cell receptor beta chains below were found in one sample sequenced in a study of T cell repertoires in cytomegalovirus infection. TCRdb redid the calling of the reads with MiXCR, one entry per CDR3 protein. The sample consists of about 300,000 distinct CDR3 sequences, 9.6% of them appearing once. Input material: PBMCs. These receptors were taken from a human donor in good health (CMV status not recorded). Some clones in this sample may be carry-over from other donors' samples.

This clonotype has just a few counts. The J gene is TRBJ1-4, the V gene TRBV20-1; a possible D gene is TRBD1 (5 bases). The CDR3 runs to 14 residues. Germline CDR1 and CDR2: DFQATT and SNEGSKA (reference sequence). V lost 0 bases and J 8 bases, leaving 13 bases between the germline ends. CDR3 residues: CSARETETTEKLFF. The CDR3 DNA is TGCAGTGCTAGAGAGACAGAAACGACAGAAAAACTGTTTTTT.

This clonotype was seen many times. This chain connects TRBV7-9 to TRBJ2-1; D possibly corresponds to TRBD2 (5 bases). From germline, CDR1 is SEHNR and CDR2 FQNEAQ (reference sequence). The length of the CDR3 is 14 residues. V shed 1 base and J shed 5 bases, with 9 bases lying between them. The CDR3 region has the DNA TGTGCCAGCAGCTTAGGGTCGGGGAACAATGAGCAGTTCTTC. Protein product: CASSLGSGNNEQFF.

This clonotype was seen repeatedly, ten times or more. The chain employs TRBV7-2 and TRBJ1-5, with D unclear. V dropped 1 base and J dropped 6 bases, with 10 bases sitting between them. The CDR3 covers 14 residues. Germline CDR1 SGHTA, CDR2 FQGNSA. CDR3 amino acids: CASSLGQAGQPQHF. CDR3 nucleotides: TGTGCCAGCAGCTTAGGTCAGGCGGGTCAGCCCCAGCATTTT.

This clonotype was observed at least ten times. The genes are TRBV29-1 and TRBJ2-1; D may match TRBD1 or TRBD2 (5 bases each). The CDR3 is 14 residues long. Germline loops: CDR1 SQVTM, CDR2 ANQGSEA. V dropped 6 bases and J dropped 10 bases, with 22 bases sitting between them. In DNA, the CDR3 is TGCAGCGTCGGTCTCCGGGACGTACTTTTGGAGCAGTTCTTC. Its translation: CSVGLRDVLLEQFF.

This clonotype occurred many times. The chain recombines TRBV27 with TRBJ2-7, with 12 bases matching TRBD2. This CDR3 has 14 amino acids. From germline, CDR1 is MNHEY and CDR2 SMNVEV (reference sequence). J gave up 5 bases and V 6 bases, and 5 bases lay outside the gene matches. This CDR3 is CASSRLAGDNEQYV. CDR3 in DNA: TGTGCCAGCAGCAGACTAGCGGGAGATAACGAGCAGTACGTC.